The 29 T cell receptor beta chains reported below all come from one sample, sequenced in a study of T cells after yellow fever vaccination. Via MiXCR, TCRdb re-called the 5' RACE reads, giving one row per CDR3 protein. Counted here are over 35,000 distinct CDR3 sequences, 5% to 7% occurring once; the ten biggest clones make up about 10%. The specimen comprised PBMCs, either bulk or a sorted T-cell subset (CD4+, CD8+, memory, or dextramer-sorted; not recorded which), sampled 45 days after the yellow fever booster vaccination. These receptor sequences come from a man aged 25 to 45 who received the YFV17D yellow fever vaccine.

The chain is built from TRBV3-1 and TRBJ2-7, with a possible D match to TRBD1 (6 bases). The CDR3 runs 15 residues. In germline, CDR1 is LGHDT, CDR2 YNNKEL (reference sequence). The ends were cut back, 11 bases at V and 9 bases at J, with 29 bases in the middle. CDR3 loop: CASCPLGDKGKRQYF. In DNA, the CDR3 is TGTGCCTCCTGCCCCCTCGGGGACAAGGGAAAGCGGCAGTACTTC.

This clonotype was observed many times. The chain has TRBV20-1 and TRBJ2-5, with TRBD2 matching 8 bases. With V trimmed by 0 bases and J by 4 bases, 10 bases remained unmatched. The CDR3 spans 16 residues. CDR1 and CDR2 (germline): DFQATT, SNEGSKA (reference sequence). The CDR3 DNA follows: TGCAGTGCTAGAGATATTAGCGGGACAAAGAGAGAGACCCAGTACTTC. It specifies CSARDISGTKRETQYF.

Only a few counts were recorded for this clonotype. V usage is TRBV6-1 and J usage is TRBJ2-5, with 15 bases that match TRBD2. This CDR3 comprises 14 residues. Trimming took 8 bases from V and 4 from J; bases not matched to a gene: 2. Germline-derived CDR1 and CDR2 are MNHNS and SASEGT. CDR3 bases: TGTGCCAGCGGGGGACTAGCGGGAGGAGAGACCCAGTACTTC. This encodes CASGGLAGGETQYF.

By frequency in the sample, this clonotype is medium-sized. CDR3 sequence reads: CSARSGRRGTDTQYF. Here the CDR3 DNA reads TGCAGTGCTAGAAGCGGGAGGCGTGGAACAGATACGCAGTATTTT. V usage is TRBV20-1 and J usage is TRBJ2-3; TRBD2 matches 9 bases. This CDR3 comprises 15 residues. Trimming cost V 2 bases and J 3 bases; bases outside gene matches: 6. CDR1 is DFQATT, CDR2 SNEGSKA, per germline (reference sequence).

This clonotype was detected ten times or more. J is TRBJ1-6 and V is TRBV12-3 or TRBV12-4; D unresolved. The V end lost 5 bases, the J end lost 9 bases, and 11 bases lay between the germline ends. CDR3 length: 13 residues. The CDR3 here is CASSRGLGSPLHF. The CDR3 region has the DNA TGTGCCAGCAGTCGAGGTTTGGGTTCACCCCTCCACTTT.

This clonotype is labeled as medium-sized. The V call is TRBV10-2, the J call TRBJ2-7, with D maybe TRBD2 (6 bases). This CDR3 comprises 14 residues. V was cut by 0 bases and J by 7 bases, with 13 bases left in between. CDR1 is WSHSY, CDR2 SAAADI, per germline. CDR3 coding DNA: TGCGCCAGCAGTGAGTCTCCTCGGGGGACGGAGCAGTACTTC. It translates to CASSESPRGTEQYF.

This clonotype was counted ten times or more. The genes are TRBV5-4 and TRBJ2-3, with 16 bases matching TRBD2. This CDR3 has 19 residues. The V gene end was trimmed by 3 bases and the J gene end by 0 bases; junction bases not matched to a gene: 7. Germline-derived CDR1 and CDR2 are SGHNT and YYREEE (reference sequence). The CDR3 spells CASSYLSGLAGGSTDTQYF. The CDR3 nucleotides are TGTGCCAGCAGCTACCTATCGGGACTAGCGGGAGGGAGCACAGATACGCAGTATTTT.

CDR3 coding DNA: TGTGCCAGCAGTCTTACCGGGAAAGACGAGCAGTACTTC. This encodes CASSLTGKDEQYF. The chain links TRBV2 to TRBJ2-7; D may be TRBD2 (5 bases). Looked up from germline, CDR1 is SNHLY and CDR2 is FYNNEI. CDR3 length: 13 amino acids. V was trimmed by 5 bases and J by 5 bases, leaving 13 bases between them.

This clonotype was picked up many times. The chain recombines TRBV7-6 with TRBJ2-2; the match to TRBD2 covers 7 bases. Germline V gene lookup returns CDR1 SGHVS and CDR2 FNYEAQ. The junction had 6 bases not matched to a gene; V was cut back by 6 bases and J by 2 bases. CDR3 length: 15 amino acids. CDR3 sequence: CASRGGSLNTGELFF. The CDR3 region has the DNA TGTGCCAGCAGGGGCGGGAGTCTTAACACCGGGGAGCTGTTTTTT.

This clonotype was seen at least ten times. The J gene is TRBJ2-7, the V gene TRBV5-6; 10 positions agree with TRBD1. The CDR3 is 14 amino acids. With V trimmed by 2 bases and J by 3 bases, 2 bases remained unmatched. Germline V gene data show CDR1 as SGHDT and CDR2 as YYEEEE. For the CDR3, the DNA is TGTGCCAGCAGCTTCTGGGACAGGGGCTACGAGCAGTACTTC. Residues: CASSFWDRGYEQYF.

Many counts were recorded for this clonotype. The CDR3 nucleotides read TGCAGTGCTAGCCCTTTAACAGGGGAGGGGGAGACCCAGTACTTC. This codes for CSASPLTGEGETQYF. The chain recombines TRBV20-1 with TRBJ2-5; D assignment may be TRBD1 or TRBD2 (7 bases each). Trimming stripped 3 bases from V and 5 bases from J, with 19 bases between. Germline lookup yields CDR1 DFQATT and CDR2 SNEGSKA (reference sequence). The CDR3 is 15 residues long.

At least ten counts were recorded for this clonotype. This chain links TRBV30 with TRBJ1-1; no definite D call. CDR3 length: 11 amino acids. Trimming left V 2 bases short and J 8 bases short, with 9 bases between. Per germline, CDR1 GTSNPN and CDR2 SVGIG (reference sequence). CDR3 loop: CAWSFSGEAFF. Here the CDR3 DNA reads TGTGCCTGGAGTTTTTCAGGCGAAGCTTTCTTT. The whole variable domain, remainder taken from reference TRBV30 and TRBJ1-1, is SQTIHQWPATLVQPVGSPLSLECTVEGTSNPNLYWYRQAAGRGLQLLFYSVGIGQISSEVPQNLSASRPQDRQFILSSKKLLLSDSGFYLCAWSFSGEAFFGQGTRLTVV.

This clonotype was picked up many times. The rearrangement uses TRBV9 and TRBJ2-7, with TRBD2 identical over 7 bases. V lost 4 bases to trimming and J lost 0 bases; unmatched junction nucleotides: 4. This CDR3 is 14 amino acids long. CDR1 is SGDLS, CDR2 YYNGEE, per germline. The CDR3: CASSLGRNSYEQYF. The CDR3 DNA follows: TGTGCCAGCAGCCTCGGGAGGAACTCCTACGAGCAGTACTTC. The full variable domain, in which reference TRBV9 and TRBJ2-7 provide the parts outside the CDR3, is DSGVTQTPKHLITATGQRVTLRCSPRSGDLSVYWYQQSLDQGLQFLIQYYNGEERAKGNILERFSAQQFPDLHSELNLSSLELGDSALYFCASSLGRNSYEQYFGPGTRLTVT.

The table lists this clonotype with many counts. The genes are TRBV12-3 or TRBV12-4 and TRBJ2-1; perhaps TRBD2 as D (5 bases). The length of the CDR3 is 14 residues. Between the trimmed V and J ends, which lost 3 bases and 1 base, there was a span of 7 bases. This CDR3 is CASSFTGSYNEQFF. For the CDR3, the DNA is TGTGCCAGCAGTTTTACGGGGTCCTACAATGAGCAGTTCTTC.

This clonotype was seen once. This may be a read error, as it is one base from a much larger clone. CDR3 region: CASIPDSNYGYTF. The CDR3, as DNA: TGTGCCAGCATCCCCGATTCTAACTATGGCTACACCTTC. The rearrangement joins TRBV7-2 to TRBJ1-2, with D unresolved. This CDR3 has 13 residues. Germline CDR1 is SGHTA and CDR2 is FQGNSA. V shed 7 bases and J shed 0 bases, with 9 bases lying between them.

This clonotype showed up many times. V is TRBV5-1 and J is TRBJ2-7; 8 nucleotides match TRBD1. Trimming at V came to 5 bases and at J to 3 bases, leaving 7 bases not matched to a gene. The CDR3 runs to 14 residues. Germline V lookup: CDR1 SGHRS, CDR2 YFSETQ. The CDR3 DNA follows: TGCGCCAGCAGTCTCGGACAGGGTCTCTACGAGCAGTACTTC. Its translation is CASSLGQGLYEQYF.

This clonotype was recorded many times. The chain combines TRBV7-8 with TRBJ1-5; TRBD1 might be the D (6 bases). This CDR3 has 17 residues. V was cut by 1 base and J by 0 bases, with 13 bases left in between. Looked up from germline, CDR1 is SGHVS and CDR2 is FQNEAQ. The CDR3 loop is CASSLVRGSYSNQPQHF. Here the CDR3 DNA reads TGTGCCAGCAGCTTAGTCAGGGGCTCCTATAGCAATCAGCCCCAGCATTTT.

There are many counts of this clonotype. The chain is built from TRBV20-1 and TRBJ2-1; 8 nucleotides align to TRBD2. Germline V gives CDR1 DFQATT, CDR2 SNEGSKA (reference sequence). J gave up 8 bases and V 6 bases, and 15 bases lay outside the gene matches. This CDR3 is 15 amino acids long. This CDR3 is CSAPIAPGGYDEQFF. Here the CDR3 DNA reads TGCAGTGCCCCGATAGCCCCGGGAGGGTACGATGAGCAGTTCTTC.

In this sample, this clonotype turned up many times. The V and J genes are TRBV11-2 and TRBJ2-2; D gene unclear. The CDR3 sequence is 14 residues long. CDR1 is SGHAT and CDR2 is FQNNGV in the germline V gene. V lost 0 bases, J lost 3 bases, and 5 bases lay in between. In nucleotides, the CDR3 is TGTGCCAGCAGCTTAGAACGTTACACCGGGGAGCTGTTTTTT. This gives the protein CASSLERYTGELFF.

This clonotype has ten or more counts. The chain carries TRBV6-5 and TRBJ1-4; D is unresolved. Germline V gives CDR1 MNHEY, CDR2 SVGAGI. The CDR3 spans 13 residues. The V end was cut by 2 bases, the J end by 8 bases, with 9 bases between. The CDR3 sequence is CASSYLRGEKLFF. CDR3 DNA: TGTGCCAGCAGTTACCTCAGAGGAGAAAAACTGTTTTTT.

CDR3 residues: CSARAGTADYEQYF. CDR3 in DNA: TGCAGTGCTAGAGCCGGGACAGCCGACTACGAGCAGTACTTC. The J gene is TRBJ2-7, the V gene TRBV20-1; 7 bases match TRBD1. V dropped 1 base and J dropped 3; count of bases not matched to a gene: 6. The length of the CDR3 is 14 residues. The germline V gene encodes CDR1 DFQATT and CDR2 SNEGSKA (reference sequence).

The chain has TRBV2 and TRBJ1-2; 7 bases map to TRBD1. V was pared by 6 bases and J by 2 bases, with 6 bases of the junction left unmatched. The CDR3 has 14 amino acids. Germline CDR1 and CDR2: SNHLY and FYNNEI. The CDR3: CASRLRDSNYGYTF. The CDR3 DNA is TGTGCCAGCAGGCTACGGGACAGCAACTATGGCTACACCTTC.

Ten or more counts support this clonotype. V gene TRBV20-1 combines with J gene TRBJ2-3; D call uncertain. Trimming cost V 0 bases and J 6 bases, with 10 bases left between them. The germline CDR1 and CDR2 sequences are DFQATT and SNEGSKA (reference sequence). The CDR3 runs to 13 residues. The CDR3, as DNA: TGCAGTGCTAGAGATAGTATAAGGGATACGCAGTATTTT. Translated: CSARDSIRDTQYF.

This clonotype was seen repeatedly, ten times or more. The chain combines TRBV3-1 with TRBJ2-7, with 11 nucleotides matching TRBD2. The junction had 12 bases not matched to a gene; V was cut back by 2 bases and J by 6 bases. Germline V gene lookup returns CDR1 LGHDT and CDR2 YNNKEL (reference sequence). The CDR3 sequence is 17 residues long. The CDR3 DNA reads TGTGCCAGCAGCCAACTGACTAGCGGGGCCTCTGGGGGCGAGCAGTACTTC. Translated, it gives CASSQLTSGASGGEQYF.

This clonotype was seen many times. The junction and the germline gene differ at one end; a read error may be behind it. The chain recombines TRBV20-1 with TRBJ2-1; tentatively, D is TRBD2 (5 bases). Looked up from germline, CDR1 is DFQATT and CDR2 is SNEGSKA (reference sequence). The CDR3 extends over 14 amino acids. The CDR3 nucleotides read TGCAGTGCCAGAGACGGGGAAAGGGTCAATGAGCAGTTCTTC. Translating it yields CSARDGERVNEQFF.

Many counts were recorded for this clonotype. The chain employs TRBV7-3 and TRBJ2-3; 13 bases agree with TRBD2. J gave up 6 bases and V 5 bases, and 11 bases lay outside the gene matches. Germline V lookup: CDR1 SGHTA, CDR2 FQGTGA. This CDR3 contains 17 residues. CDR3 in amino acids: CASSRGLAGEGTDTQYF. CDR3 DNA: TGTGCCAGCAGCCGCGGACTAGCGGGAGAGGGTACGGATACGCAGTATTTT.

This clonotype was detected a few times. CDR3 DNA sequence: TGTGCCAGCACCCCGGGACTAGCGGGATTCTACGAGCAGTACTTC. Translated, it gives CASTPGLAGFYEQYF. The genes are TRBV6-2 or TRBV6-3 and TRBJ2-7; 13 bases agree with TRBD2. Per germline, CDR1 MNHEY and CDR2 SVGEGT. This CDR3 is built from 15 residues. Trimming cost V 7 bases and J 3 bases; bases outside gene matches: 6.

This clonotype has just a few counts. The rearrangement uses TRBV7-3 and TRBJ1-2; 8 nucleotides align to TRBD1. The CDR3 is 15 amino acids. With V trimmed by 0 bases and J by 7 bases, 7 bases remained unmatched. Germline CDR1 is SGHTA and CDR2 is FQGTGA. As DNA, the CDR3 is TGTGCCAGCAGCTTAACGGACAGGGTCCCAACTGGCTACACCTTC. Translated, it gives CASSLTDRVPTGYTF.

The chain links TRBV12-3 or TRBV12-4 to TRBJ2-7; no reliable D call. This CDR3 spans 12 amino acids. V was cut by 3 bases and J by 3 bases, with 6 bases left in between. CDR3 residues: CASSFNHYEQYF. The DNA for the CDR3 is TGTGCCAGCAGTTTTAATCACTACGAGCAGTACTTC.